This T cell receptor (beta chain) stems from a study of naive and memory T cell subsets. Notes on the study in general: TCR transcript changes with activation or differentiation may affect this RNA method.

Turning to this clonotype: Its antigen is currently unknown.

Blood and skin TCR RNA was reverse transcribed with alpha and beta constant primers. The SP2 primer and nested alpha and beta constant region primers amplified ligated cDNA in four rounds. TCRdb reprocessed the UMI-ligation and nested PCR reads with MiXCR, giving one entry per CDR3 protein. The data contain some 20,000 distinct CDR3 sequences, less than 9.5% of them seen just once; the ten biggest clones take up about 6.5%. Treatment noted: skin biopsy from PPD injection site in Mantoux-positive individual. Reverse transcription used DNase-treated unsorted total RNA, aiming for roughly 1 to 1,100 ng. TCR cDNA received a 3' ligated oligonucleotide that carried a UMI. Biopsied sites were PPD injections in people with a positive Mantoux test. The origin of this receptor is an adult in good health. The sample in question was skin, obtained from a tuberculin skin test site.

The chain's CDR3 is CASSLEGLAGGPNHRQFF. For the CDR3, the DNA is TGTGCCAGCAGCTTAGAAGGGCTAGCGGGGGGGCCGAATCACCGGCAGTTCTTC. The chain joins TRBV7-8 to TRBJ2-1; 12 bases align to TRBD2. The CDR3 extends over 18 amino acids. Germline CDR1 is SGHVS and CDR2 is FQNEAQ. The J segment lost 12 bases and the V segment lost 1 base, leaving 16 bases of the junction unmatched.